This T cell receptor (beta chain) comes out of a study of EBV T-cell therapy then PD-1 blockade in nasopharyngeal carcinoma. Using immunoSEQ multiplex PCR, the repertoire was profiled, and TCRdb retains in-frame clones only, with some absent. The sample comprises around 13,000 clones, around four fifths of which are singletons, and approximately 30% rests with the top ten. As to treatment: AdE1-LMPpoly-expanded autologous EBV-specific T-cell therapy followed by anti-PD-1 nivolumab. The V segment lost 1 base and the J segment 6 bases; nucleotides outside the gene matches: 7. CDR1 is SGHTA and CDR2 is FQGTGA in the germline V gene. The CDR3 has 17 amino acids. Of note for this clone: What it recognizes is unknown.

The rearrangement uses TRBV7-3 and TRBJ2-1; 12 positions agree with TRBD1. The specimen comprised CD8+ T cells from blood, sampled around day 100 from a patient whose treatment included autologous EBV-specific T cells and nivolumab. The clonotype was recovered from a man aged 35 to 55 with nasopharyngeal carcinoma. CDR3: CASSLIRDRGHPNEQFF. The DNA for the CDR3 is TGTGCCAGCAGCTTAATTCGGGACAGGGGGCATCCCAATGAGCAGTTCTTC. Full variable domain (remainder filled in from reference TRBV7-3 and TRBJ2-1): GAGVSQTPSNKVTEKGKYVELRCDPISGHTALYWYRQSLGQGPEFLIYFQGTGAADDSGLPNDRFFAVRPEGSVSTLKIQRTERGDSAVYLCASSLIRDRGHPNEQFFGPGTRLTVL.